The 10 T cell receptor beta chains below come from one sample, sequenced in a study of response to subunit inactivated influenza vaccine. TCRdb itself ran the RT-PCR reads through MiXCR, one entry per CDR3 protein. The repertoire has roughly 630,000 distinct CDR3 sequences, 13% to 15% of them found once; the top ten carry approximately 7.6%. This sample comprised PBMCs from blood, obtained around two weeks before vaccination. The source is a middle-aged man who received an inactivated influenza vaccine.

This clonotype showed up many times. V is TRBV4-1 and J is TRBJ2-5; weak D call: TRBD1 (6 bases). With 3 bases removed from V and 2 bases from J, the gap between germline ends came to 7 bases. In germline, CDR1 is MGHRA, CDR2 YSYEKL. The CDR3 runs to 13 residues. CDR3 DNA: TGCGCCAGCAGCCACGGACAGCAAGAGACCCAGTACTTC. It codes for CASSHGQQETQYF.

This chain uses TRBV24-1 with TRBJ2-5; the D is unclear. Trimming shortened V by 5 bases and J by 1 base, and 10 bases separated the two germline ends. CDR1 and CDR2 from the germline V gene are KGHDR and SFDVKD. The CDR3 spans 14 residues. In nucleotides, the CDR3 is TGTGCCACCAGTGGGATAGCCTCCCAAGAGACCCAGTACTTC. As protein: CATSGIASQETQYF.

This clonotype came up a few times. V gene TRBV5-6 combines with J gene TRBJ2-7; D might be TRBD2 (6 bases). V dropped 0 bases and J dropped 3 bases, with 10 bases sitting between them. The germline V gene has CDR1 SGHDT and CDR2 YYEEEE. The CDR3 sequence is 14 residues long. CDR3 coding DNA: TGTGCCAGCAGCTTGGGCGGGGTAGGCTACGAGCAGTACTTC. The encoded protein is CASSLGGVGYEQYF. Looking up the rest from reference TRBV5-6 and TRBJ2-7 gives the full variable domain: DAGVTQSPTHLIKTRGQQVTLRCSPKSGHDTVSWYQQALGQGPQFIFQYYEEEERQRGNFPDRFSGHQFPNYSSELNVNALLLGDSALYLCASSLGGVGYEQYFGPGTRLTVT.

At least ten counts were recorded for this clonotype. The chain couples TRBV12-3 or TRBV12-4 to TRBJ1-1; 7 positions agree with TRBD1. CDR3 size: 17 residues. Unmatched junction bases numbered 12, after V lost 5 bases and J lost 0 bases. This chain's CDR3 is CASSGPYWTGMNTEAFF. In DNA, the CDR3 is TGTGCCAGCAGTGGTCCCTATTGGACAGGCATGAACACTGAAGCTTTCTTT.

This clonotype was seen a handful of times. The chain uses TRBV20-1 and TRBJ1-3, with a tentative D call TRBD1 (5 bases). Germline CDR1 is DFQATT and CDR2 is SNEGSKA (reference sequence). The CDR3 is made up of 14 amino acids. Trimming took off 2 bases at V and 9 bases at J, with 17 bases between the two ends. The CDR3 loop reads CSARPGLGPSTIYF. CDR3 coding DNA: TGCAGTGCTAGACCCGGGTTGGGACCGTCCACCATATATTTT.

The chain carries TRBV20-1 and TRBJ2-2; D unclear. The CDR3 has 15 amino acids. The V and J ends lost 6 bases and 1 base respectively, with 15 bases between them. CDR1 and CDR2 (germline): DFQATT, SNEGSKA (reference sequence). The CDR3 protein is CSAIQRSRNTGELFF. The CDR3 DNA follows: TGCAGTGCCATTCAACGTTCTAGGAACACCGGGGAGCTGTTTTTT.

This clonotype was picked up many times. In DNA, the CDR3 is TGTGCCAGCAGCCAACCCCACACCGGGGAGCTGTTTTTT. It yields the protein CASSQPHTGELFF. This chain links TRBV3-1 with TRBJ2-2; D gene uncertain. Germline V gene lookup returns CDR1 LGHDT and CDR2 YNNKEL (reference sequence). CDR3 length: 13 residues. Trimming removed 2 bases from V and 3 bases from J, with 4 bases in between.

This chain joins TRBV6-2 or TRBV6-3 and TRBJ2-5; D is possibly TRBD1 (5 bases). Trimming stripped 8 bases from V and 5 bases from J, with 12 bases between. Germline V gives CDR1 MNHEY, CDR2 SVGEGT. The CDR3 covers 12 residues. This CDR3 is CASSGHWETQYF. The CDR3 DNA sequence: TGTGCCAGCTCCGGACACTGGGAGACCCAGTACTTC.

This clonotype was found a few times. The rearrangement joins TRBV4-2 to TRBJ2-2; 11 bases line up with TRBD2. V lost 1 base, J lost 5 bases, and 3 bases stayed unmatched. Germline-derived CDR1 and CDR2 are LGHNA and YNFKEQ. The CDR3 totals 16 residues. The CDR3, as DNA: TGTGCCAGCAGCCAAGCCGGGACTAGCGGTACCGGGGAGCTGTTTTTT. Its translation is CASSQAGTSGTGELFF.

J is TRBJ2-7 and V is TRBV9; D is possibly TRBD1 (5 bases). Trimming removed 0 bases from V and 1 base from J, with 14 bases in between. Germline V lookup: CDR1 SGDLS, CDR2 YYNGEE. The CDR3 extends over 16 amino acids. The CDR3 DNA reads TGTGCCAGCAGCGTAGATCAGACAGTTTCTTCCTACGAGCAGTACTTC. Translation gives CASSVDQTVSSYEQYF.